This T cell receptor beta chain was identified during a study of blood T cells in healthy people across ages. Study-wide context: About one barcoded TCR beta cDNA was captured per two T cells. Overall study findings and caveats: Among long-lived donors, naive CD4+ cells were more numerous and diversity higher than in aged donors.

Worth noting for this clonotype: Its antigen is not known.

A J-beta primer mix and a sample-barcoded 5' primer were used in a second PCR of about 7 to 12 cycles. Researchers report that a template-switch adaptor with 12 random nucleotides tagged each cDNA molecule. TCRdb analysed the 5' RACE reads with MiXCR anew, one entry per CDR3 protein. The sample holds fewer than 1,000,000 distinct CDR3 sequences, 44% seen once. This CDR3 is built from 14 residues. Germline V gives CDR1 SGHTA, CDR2 FQGNSA. Trimming removed 5 bases from V and 7 bases from J; junction bases left unmatched: 8. The chain links TRBV7-2 to TRBJ2-7; 10 bases are shared with TRBD1. The material sequenced was blood. The source is a man between 60 and 75 years old in good health. Here the CDR3 DNA reads TGTACCAGCAGCGTGAGCGGGACAGGGGTAGAGCAGTACTTC. It encodes CTSSVSGTGVEQYF.